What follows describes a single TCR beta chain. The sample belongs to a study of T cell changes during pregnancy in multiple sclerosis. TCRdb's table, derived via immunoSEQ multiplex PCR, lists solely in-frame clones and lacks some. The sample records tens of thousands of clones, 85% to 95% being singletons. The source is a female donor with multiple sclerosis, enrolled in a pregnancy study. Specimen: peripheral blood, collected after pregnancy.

CDR3: CASSDSPNTGELFF. DNA of the CDR3: TGCGCCAGCAGCGACAGCCCGAACACCGGGGAGCTGTTTTTT. This chain joins TRBV4-3 and TRBJ2-2; the D gene is possibly TRBD1 (5 bases). CDR3 length: 14 amino acids. The ends were cut back, 5 bases at V and 0 bases at J, with 7 bases in the middle. Looked up from germline, CDR1 is LGHNA and CDR2 is YSLEER.